The T cell receptor (beta chain) under discussion was sequenced for a study of T cell repertoires in cytomegalovirus infection. Study-wide context: Matching HLA type, along with CMV infection, was indicated by public TCR beta signatures. General study results and limits: Cumulative frequency (of public TCR beta family members) identified carriers of CMV plus the relevant HLA. Ex vivo, HLA-C-restricted CMV-specific TCR beta clonotypes prevailed over the rest of the response.

This clonotype showed up just a few times. The antigen remains undetermined. TCRdb reprocessed the reads with MiXCR, giving one entry per CDR3 protein. Among some 680,000 distinct CDR3 sequences, approximately 34% were seen once, and the ten largest hold roughly 2.8%. This CDR3 has 17 residues. Per the germline V gene, CDR1 is MDHEN and CDR2 is SYDVKM. Unmatched junction bases numbered 14, after V lost 5 bases and J lost 4 bases. The V and J genes are TRBV28 and TRBJ1-2, with TRBD1 identical over 9 bases. Sequencing input: PBMCs. The sequence came from a human donor in good health (CMV status not recorded). Some clones in this sample may be carry-over from other donors' samples. In DNA form, the CDR3 reads TGTGCCAGCAGTCCCACCGGGACAGGGAAACTCCGCTATGGCTACACCTTC. The encoded protein is CASSPTGTGKLRYGYTF.